What follows are 30 T cell receptor beta chains derived from one specimen sequenced in a study of identical twins. TCRdb re-called the 5' RACE reads through MiXCR, storing one row per CDR3 protein. Here the sample spans about 190,000 distinct CDR3 sequences, around a sixth being singletons. This sample was also put to use in a study of T cells expressing NK-cell markers.

Material: CD8+ T cells sorted from blood. All receptors come from a woman under 30 in good health.

The CDR3 region is CASDPGGAVTGELFF. CDR3 nucleotide sequence: TGTGCCAGCGACCCCGGGGGGGCGGTAACCGGGGAGCTGTTTTTT. The chain employs TRBV2 and TRBJ2-2; 8 bases line up with TRBD2. This CDR3 is built from 15 residues. The V gene's germline CDR1 is SNHLY and CDR2 FYNNEI. J lost 5 bases, V lost 8 bases, and 10 bases had no gene match.

This rearrangement joins TRBV12-3 or TRBV12-4 to TRBJ2-5, with unresolved D. V was pared by 6 bases and J by 3 bases, with 11 bases between. The CDR3 extends over 13 amino acids. The CDR3 sequence is CASSQPTKETQYF. DNA of the CDR3: TGTGCCAGCAGCCAACCCACAAAAGAGACCCAGTACTTC.

This clonotype was recorded a few times. The chain uses TRBV20-1 and TRBJ1-2; D not certain. The germline CDR1 and CDR2 sequences are DFQATT and SNEGSKA (reference sequence). Trimming stripped 5 bases from V and 2 bases from J, with 12 bases between. The CDR3 is 13 amino acids. This CDR3 is CSAPSTTNYGYTF. CDR3 bases: TGCAGTGCTCCTTCTACAACAAACTATGGCTACACCTTC.

This clonotype was observed a few times. V and J are TRBV15 and TRBJ1-1, with TRBD1 as a possible D gene (6 bases). Germline assignment: CDR1 LNHNV and CDR2 YYDKDF (reference sequence). This CDR3 is 15 amino acids long. Trimming left V 3 bases short and J 4 bases short, with 15 bases between. This CDR3 is CATSRSRGRGTEAFF. The DNA for the CDR3 is TGTGCCACCAGCAGGAGCAGGGGTAGGGGCACTGAAGCTTTCTTT.

V gene TRBV2 combines with J gene TRBJ2-7; D tentatively fits TRBD1 or TRBD2 (5 bases each). Germline V gene data show CDR1 as SNHLY and CDR2 as FYNNEI. V gave up 7 bases and J gave up 2 bases, with 9 bases separating them. This CDR3 has 12 amino acids. In DNA form, the CDR3 reads TGTGCCAGCAAGGGGACGACCTACGAGCAGTACTTC. Translation: CASKGTTYEQYF.

The chain combines TRBV29-1 with TRBJ2-7, with 7 bases fitting TRBD1. Trimming at V came to 5 bases and at J to 0 bases, leaving 10 bases not matched to a gene. This CDR3 is built from 15 residues. Germline V lookup: CDR1 SQVTM, CDR2 ANQGSEA. The CDR3 DNA follows: TGCAGCGTTACCTCGCCACAGGGGACCTCCTACGAGCAGTACTTC. Amino acid sequence: CSVTSPQGTSYEQYF.

The chain recombines TRBV30 with TRBJ2-7; the match to TRBD2 covers 7 bases. The CDR3 consists of 12 residues. Trimming took 0 bases from V and 7 from J; bases not matched to a gene: 3. Looked up from germline, CDR1 is GTSNPN and CDR2 is SVGIG (reference sequence). CDR3 protein: CAWSVLGGEQYF. CDR3 nucleotide sequence: TGTGCCTGGAGTGTCCTCGGGGGGGAGCAGTACTTC.

This clonotype was counted between two and nine times. The rearrangement uses TRBV20-1 and TRBJ1-5; 7 bases line up with TRBD1. This CDR3 is 14 amino acids long. The germline gives CDR1 DFQATT, CDR2 SNEGSKA (reference sequence). The J segment lost 6 bases and the V segment lost 6 bases, leaving 11 bases of the junction unmatched. The CDR3 DNA reads TGCAGTGCAGACACAGGGGCGGACGCTCAGCCCCAGCATTTT. Protein: CSADTGADAQPQHF.

Turning to this clonotype: The junction and the germline gene differ at one end; a read error may be behind it. The V and J genes are TRBV29-1 and TRBJ2-1; 10 bases are shared with TRBD1. Germline V lookup: CDR1 SQVTM, CDR2 ANQGSEA. CDR3 size: 13 residues. Here the CDR3 reads CSARDRGMNDQFF. The CDR3 DNA reads TGCAGCGCCCGGGACAGGGGTATGAATGATCAGTTCTTC.

Ten or more counts support this clonotype. The chain employs TRBV5-1 and TRBJ1-1; no reliable D call. The V gene lost 4 bases and the J gene lost 4 bases, with 14 bases spanning the gap. Germline CDR1 is SGHRS and CDR2 is YFSETQ. CDR3 length equals 14 residues. CDR3 nucleotide sequence: TGCGCCAGCAGCGGTAGCGTACGTGGCACTGAAGCTTTCTTT. Residues: CASSGSVRGTEAFF.

This clonotype has a count of ten or more. V usage is TRBV12-3 or TRBV12-4 and J usage is TRBJ2-1; unclear D gene. V gave up 6 bases and J gave up 9 bases, with 9 bases separating them. The CDR3 extends over 11 amino acids. CDR3 bases: TGTGCCAGCAGATCGGGCAGTGAGCAGTTCTTC. This gives the protein CASRSGSEQFF.

The gene calls are TRBV3-1 and TRBJ2-3; 11 bases match TRBD2. The germline V gene encodes CDR1 LGHDT and CDR2 YNNKEL (reference sequence). V lost 1 base and J lost 2; bases outside the gene matches: 17. The CDR3 consists of 21 residues. The CDR3 DNA is TGTGCCAGCAGCCAAGCAATAGCGGGGGGGAGAGACCTCTATACCACAGATACGCAGTATTTT. Protein: CASSQAIAGGRDLYTTDTQYF.

This clonotype was seen a few times. V gene TRBV7-2 combines with J gene TRBJ2-1, with D tentatively TRBD2 (7 bases). Trimming removed 5 bases at V and 5 bases at J, with 13 bases between. This CDR3 region has 14 residues. Germline lookup yields CDR1 SGHTA and CDR2 FQGNSA. CDR3 sequence (DNA): TGTGCCAGCAGCCTAGGGGGGGCCAACAATGAGCAGTTCTTC. Translation gives CASSLGGANNEQFF.

Ten or more counts support this clonotype. The genes are TRBV7-9 and TRBJ1-1, with 9 bases matching TRBD1. Germline V gene lookup returns CDR1 SEHNR and CDR2 FQNEAQ (reference sequence). After removal of 1 base from V and 4 bases from J, the junction contained 4 bases not matched to a gene. The CDR3 extends over 15 amino acids. CDR3 amino acids: CASSLVTGGSTEAFF. The DNA for the CDR3 is TGTGCCAGCAGCTTAGTAACAGGGGGCTCCACTGAAGCTTTCTTT.

A few counts support this clonotype. The rearrangement links TRBV6-1 to TRBJ1-6; D is perhaps TRBD1 (5 bases). The CDR3 totals 14 residues. The germline gives CDR1 MNHNS, CDR2 SASEGT. Trimming removed 6 bases at V and 12 bases at J, with 18 bases between. The CDR3 is CASRTRDRVKPLHF. The CDR3 DNA is TGTGCCAGCAGAACCCGGGACCGGGTTAAACCCCTCCACTTT.

This clonotype has only a few counts. The CDR3 sequence: CASSPGTAPNEQFF. The CDR3 nucleotides read TGCGCCAGCAGTCCCGGGACTGCTCCCAATGAGCAGTTCTTC. The chain is built from TRBV4-3 and TRBJ2-1; maybe TRBD2 (6 bases). V was trimmed by 6 bases and J by 6 bases, leaving 15 bases between them. The CDR3 contains 14 residues. Germline V gene lookup returns CDR1 LGHNA and CDR2 YSLEER.

The chain links TRBV12-3 or TRBV12-4 to TRBJ2-2; D not certain. The V gene lost 3 bases and the J gene lost 0 bases, with 8 bases spanning the gap. This CDR3 has 15 residues. CDR3 in DNA: TGTGCCAGCAGTTTTTTACTGACGAACACCGGGGAGCTGTTTTTT. Translated: CASSFLLTNTGELFF.

This clonotype came up a few times. The chain joins TRBV9 to TRBJ2-3, with D possibly being TRBD1 (6 bases). V was clipped by 4 bases and J by 0 bases, with 15 bases between them. The germline V gene encodes CDR1 SGDLS and CDR2 YYNGEE. The CDR3 spans 16 residues. This chain's CDR3 is CASSTSGTPSTDTQYF. In nucleotides, the CDR3 is TGTGCCAGCAGCACTTCCGGGACACCTAGCACAGATACGCAGTATTTT.

This clonotype was seen only once. The CDR3 sequence is CASSYTGVLNTEAFF. CDR3 nucleotides: TGTGCCAGTAGTTACACAGGGGTTTTGAACACTGAAGCTTTCTTT. The chain employs TRBV19 and TRBJ1-1; 7 bases are shared with TRBD1. Germline CDR1 LNHDA, CDR2 SQIVND (reference sequence). The CDR3 has 15 residues. The V gene end was trimmed by 5 bases and the J gene end by 0 bases; junction bases not matched to a gene: 6. Full variable domain (remainder filled in from reference TRBV19 and TRBJ1-1): DGGITQSPKYLFRKEGQNVTLSCEQNLNHDAMYWYRQDPGQGLRLIYYSQIVNDFQKGDIAEGYSVSREKKESFPLTVTSAQKNPTAFYLCASSYTGVLNTEAFFGQGTRLTVV.

The chain joins TRBV11-2 to TRBJ1-5, with D possibly matching TRBD1 (5 bases). The germline V and J ends were trimmed by 3 bases and 4 bases, with 10 bases remaining between them. This CDR3 region has 14 residues. Germline values: CDR1 SGHAT, CDR2 FQNNGV. The CDR3 protein is CASSLSGKNQPQHF. The CDR3, as DNA: TGTGCCAGCAGCTTGTCAGGGAAGAATCAGCCCCAGCATTTT.

The V and J genes are TRBV5-6 and TRBJ2-7; D unclear. The CDR3 is 13 residues long. CDR1 SGHDT and CDR2 YYEEEE come from the germline V gene. The germline V and J ends were trimmed by 1 base and 6 bases, with 11 bases remaining between them. CDR3 sequence (DNA): TGTGCCAGCAGCTTGTCTGTATCCGGCGAGCAGTACTTC. It encodes CASSLSVSGEQYF.

This clonotype turned up a few times. The chain has TRBV18 and TRBJ2-1; 9 positions agree with TRBD2. With V trimmed by 1 base and J by 8 bases, 6 bases remained unmatched. The CDR3 consists of 15 residues. The germline gives CDR1 KGHSH, CDR2 LQKENI. Here the CDR3 reads CASSPLSSGVYEQFF. DNA of the CDR3: TGTGCCAGCTCACCACTGTCTAGCGGGGTATATGAGCAGTTCTTC.

This clonotype was counted a few times. The rearrangement joins TRBV6-5 to TRBJ2-3; D unclear. The V and J ends lost 2 bases and 9 bases respectively, with 12 bases between them. Germline CDR1 is MNHEY and CDR2 is SVGAGI. This CDR3 is built from 13 residues. CDR3 amino acids: CASSYDSDGTQYF. The CDR3 nucleotides read TGTGCCAGCAGTTACGACTCGGATGGCACGCAGTATTTT.

This clonotype has at least ten counts. The V gene is TRBV6-5, the J gene TRBJ2-7, with 7 bases that match TRBD1. Germline loops: CDR1 MNHEY, CDR2 SVGAGI. CDR3 length equals 12 residues. V dropped 6 bases and J dropped 5; count of bases not matched to a gene: 4. The CDR3 bases are TGTGCCAGCAGGAAAACAGGGGACGAGCAGTACTTC. Residues: CASRKTGDEQYF.

This clonotype was counted ten times or more. The chain combines TRBV6-2 or TRBV6-3 with TRBJ2-1, with unresolved D. Trimming pared 2 bases from V and 1 base from J, leaving 12 bases between. Germline V CDR1 and CDR2: MNHEY, SVGEGT. The CDR3 runs 16 residues. The CDR3 nucleotides read TGTGCCAGCAGTTACGGGCTACCCGGTTCCTACAATGAGCAGTTCTTC. Protein product: CASSYGLPGSYNEQFF.

The rearrangement uses TRBV20-1 and TRBJ2-5; possibly TRBD1 or TRBD2 for D (5 bases each). V lost 3 bases and J 5 bases, leaving 10 bases between the germline ends. The CDR3 is 12 residues long. The V gene's germline CDR1 is DFQATT and CDR2 SNEGSKA (reference sequence). CDR3 sequence (DNA): TGCAGTGCTAGCGGGGCTGAGGAGACCCAGTACTTC. Residues: CSASGAEETQYF.

This clonotype was seen a few times. The chain uses TRBV30 and TRBJ2-7, with D unresolved. V gave up 2 bases and J gave up 6 bases, with 14 bases separating them. This CDR3 is 13 amino acids long. Germline lookup yields CDR1 GTSNPN and CDR2 SVGIG (reference sequence). The CDR3 region has the DNA TGTGCCTGGAGTCCTGGGTCCCCGGGCGAGCAGTACTTC. It translates to CAWSPGSPGEQYF.

This clonotype was counted once. This sequence joins TRBV20-1 and TRBJ2-3, with 8 bases aligning to TRBD2. V lost 1 base, J lost 0 bases, and 12 bases stayed unmatched. Germline loops: CDR1 DFQATT, CDR2 SNEGSKA (reference sequence). This CDR3 comprises 18 residues. Here the CDR3 reads CSARGSGGGRTSTDTQYF. The CDR3 bases are TGCAGTGCTAGAGGAAGCGGCGGGGGGCGTACTAGCACAGATACGCAGTATTTT.

The chain employs TRBV7-9 and TRBJ2-1, with 10 bases identical to TRBD2. V dropped 5 bases and J dropped 0; count of bases not matched to a gene: 4. The CDR3 sequence is 16 residues long. Germline CDR1 reads SEHNR; CDR2 reads FQNEAQ (reference sequence). CDR3 sequence (DNA): TGTGCCAGCAGCCAGAGGACTAGCGGCTCCTACAATGAGCAGTTCTTC. Translation: CASSQRTSGSYNEQFF.

This clonotype was seen a handful of times. The chain combines TRBV12-3 or TRBV12-4 with TRBJ2-7; D ambiguous. The length of the CDR3 is 14 residues. V was shortened by 0 bases and J by 4 bases, with 10 bases between the two germline ends. CDR3 nucleotides: TGTGCCAGCAGTTTAGCTCAGCAAGGGTACGAGCAGTACTTC. It is translated as CASSLAQQGYEQYF.